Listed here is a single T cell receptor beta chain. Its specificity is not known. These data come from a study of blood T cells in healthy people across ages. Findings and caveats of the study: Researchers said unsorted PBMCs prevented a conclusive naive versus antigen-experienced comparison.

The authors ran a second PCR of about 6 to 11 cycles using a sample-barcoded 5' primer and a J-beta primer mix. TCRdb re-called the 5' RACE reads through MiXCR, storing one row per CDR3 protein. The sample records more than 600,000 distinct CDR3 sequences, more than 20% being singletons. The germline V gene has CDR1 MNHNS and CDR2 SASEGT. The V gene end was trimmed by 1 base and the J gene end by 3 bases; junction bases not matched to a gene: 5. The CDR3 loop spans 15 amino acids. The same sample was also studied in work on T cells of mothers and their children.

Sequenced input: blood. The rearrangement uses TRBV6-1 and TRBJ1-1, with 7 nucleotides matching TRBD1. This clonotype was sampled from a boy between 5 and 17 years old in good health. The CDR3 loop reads CASSEVTTGYTEAFF. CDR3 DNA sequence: TGTGCCAGCAGTGAAGTGACGACAGGGTACACTGAAGCTTTCTTT.